Shown below are 27 T cell receptor beta chains from a single sample sequenced in a study of human T cells and chemical hapten exposure. TCRdb reanalysed the RACE reads using MiXCR and keeps one entry per CDR3 protein. This table has more than 250,000 distinct CDR3 sequences, around 7.3% appearing once. Time point of the sample: pre-sensitization, week 0. The treatment denotes: therapeutic diphenylcyclopropenone sensitization with weekly scalp DPC. The specimen comprised whole blood, sampled in connection with sensitization to the hapten diphenylcyclopropenone (DPC). The receptor source for this set is a man aged 18 to 29 with alopecia areata. Some clones in this sample may be carry-over from other donors' samples.

This clonotype has only a few counts. This rearrangement joins TRBV10-3 to TRBJ1-5, with D hard to call. V lost 10 bases, J lost 2 bases, and 24 bases lay in between. The germline V gene has CDR1 ENHRY and CDR2 SYGVKD. This CDR3 contains 17 residues. CDR3 in amino acids: CATQPFDGYMGNQPQHF. The CDR3 region has the DNA TGTGCCACCCAACCCTTTGATGGGTATATGGGCAATCAGCCCCAGCATTTT.

The chain joins TRBV20-1 to TRBJ2-3, with D unclear. Trimming shortened V by 5 bases and J by 2 bases, and 8 bases separated the two germline ends. This CDR3 is 12 amino acids long. Germline V gene sequence: CDR1 DFQATT, CDR2 SNEGSKA (reference sequence). CDR3 region: CSAPHHTDTQYF. In DNA form, the CDR3 reads TGCAGTGCTCCCCACCACACAGATACGCAGTATTTT.

The sample holds many counts of this clonotype. The chain is built from TRBV24-1 and TRBJ1-1; D uncertain. Germline CDR1 is KGHDR and CDR2 is SFDVKD. Trimming removed 0 bases at V and 7 bases at J, with 8 bases between. The CDR3 is 13 residues long. In nucleotides, the CDR3 is TGTGCCACCAGTGATTTGTTGGGTGGTGAAGCTTTCTTT. Translated, it gives CATSDLLGGEAFF.

This clonotype was recorded at least ten times. The rearrangement joins TRBV7-9 to TRBJ2-7; tentatively, D is TRBD2 (6 bases). This CDR3 spans 16 amino acids. Germline V CDR1 and CDR2: SEHNR, FQNEAQ (reference sequence). Trimming left V 2 bases short and J 7 bases short, with 21 bases between. The CDR3 protein is CASSLLTSSHGGEQYF. The CDR3 DNA follows: TGTGCCAGCAGCTTACTGACTAGTTCCCATGGAGGGGAGCAGTACTTC. Drawing the rest from reference TRBV7-9 and TRBJ2-7, the complete variable domain is DTGVSQNPRHKITKRGQNVTFRCDPISEHNRLYWYRQTLGQGPEFLTYFQNEAQLEKSRLLSDRFSAERPKGSFSTLEIQRTEQGDSAMYLCASSLLTSSHGGEQYFGPGTRLTVT.

This clonotype has at least ten counts. This chain connects TRBV27 to TRBJ2-2; possible D gene TRBD1, 6 bases. The length of the CDR3 is 14 residues. Trimming cost V 4 bases and J 6 bases, with 12 bases left between them. Germline assignment: CDR1 MNHEY and CDR2 SMNVEV (reference sequence). This chain's CDR3 is CASSYTGRAGELFF. CDR3 DNA sequence: TGTGCCAGCAGTTATACAGGGCGTGCCGGGGAGCTGTTTTTT.

This clonotype was seen a handful of times. The chain joins TRBV6-2 or TRBV6-3 to TRBJ2-7; D is unresolved. Germline V gives CDR1 MNHEY, CDR2 SVGEGT. The CDR3 covers 13 residues. V lost 0 bases and J 2 bases, leaving 5 bases between the germline ends. CDR3: CASSYSITYEQYF. In nucleotides, the CDR3 is TGTGCCAGCAGTTACTCCATCACCTACGAGCAGTACTTC.

This clonotype has a count of ten or more. The chain is built from TRBV28 and TRBJ2-2; D unresolved. The CDR3 length is 13 residues. V was pared by 6 bases and J by 5 bases, with 10 bases between. Looked up from germline, CDR1 is MDHEN and CDR2 is SYDVKM. CDR3 region: CASSRSDTGELFF. DNA of the CDR3: TGTGCCAGCAGCCGAAGTGATACCGGGGAGCTGTTTTTT.

The genes are TRBV7-9 and TRBJ1-2; unclear D gene. This CDR3 is 17 amino acids long. Germline CDR1 reads SEHNR; CDR2 reads FQNEAQ (reference sequence). With 3 bases removed from V and 4 bases from J, the gap between germline ends came to 21 bases. The CDR3 DNA sequence: TGTGCCAGCAGCTTCTCGTCTCCGGCCCTGCTGTTCTATGGCTACACCTTC. Translation gives CASSFSSPALLFYGYTF.

This clonotype showed up just a few times. The J gene is TRBJ2-7, the V gene TRBV28, with 9 bases that match TRBD1. Trimming took 2 bases from V and 6 from J; bases not matched to a gene: 14. The CDR3 length is 17 residues. Germline V gene lookup returns CDR1 MDHEN and CDR2 SYDVKM. For the CDR3, the DNA is TGTGCCAGCAGTTTAGGGAGGGAGACAGGGGGGATAGTCGAGCAGTACTTC. Protein product: CASSLGRETGGIVEQYF.

V usage is TRBV20-1 and J usage is TRBJ1-1; D gene uncertain. Trimming took off 2 bases at V and 1 base at J, with 11 bases between the two ends. The CDR3 is 14 residues long. CDR1 and CDR2 from the germline V gene are DFQATT and SNEGSKA (reference sequence). For the CDR3, the DNA is TGCAGTGCTAGAATTCGCGACTGGAACACTGAAGCTTTCTTT. Protein sequence: CSARIRDWNTEAFF.

This clonotype was detected a few times. The rearrangement joins TRBV2 to TRBJ1-5; 7 nucleotides line up with TRBD1. CDR3 size: 14 residues. V trimming: 5 bases; J trimming: 4 bases; junction bases outside the gene matches: 5. CDR1 and CDR2 from the germline V gene are SNHLY and FYNNEI. CDR3 protein: CASSWDSLNQPQHF. DNA for the CDR3: TGTGCCAGCAGTTGGGACAGCCTAAATCAGCCCCAGCATTTT. Complete variable domain (other parts from reference TRBV2 and TRBJ1-5): EPEVTQTPSHQVTQMGQEVILRCVPISNHLYFYWYRQILGQKVEFLVSFYNNEISEKSEIFDDQFSVERPDGSNFTLKIRSTKLEDSAMYFCASSWDSLNQPQHFGDGTRLSIL.

The chain recombines TRBV4-1 with TRBJ1-5; D unresolved. The CDR3 contains 17 residues. Germline CDR1 MGHRA, CDR2 YSYEKL. Trimming shortened V by 3 bases and J by 0 bases, and 15 bases separated the two germline ends. In DNA form, the CDR3 reads TGCGCCAGCAGCCACCCGGCTAAGGGTTATAGCAATCAGCCCCAGCATTTT. Residues: CASSHPAKGYSNQPQHF.

This clonotype was observed at least ten times. This CDR3 is CASSLRTSGAMDTQYF. In DNA form, the CDR3 reads TGTGCCAGCAGCTTAAGGACTAGCGGGGCCATGGATACGCAGTATTTT. V usage is TRBV7-9 and J usage is TRBJ2-3; the match to TRBD2 covers 12 bases. V shed 2 bases, J shed 6 bases, and the junction held 6 bases outside the gene matches. CDR3 length equals 16 residues. Germline values: CDR1 SEHNR, CDR2 FQNEAQ (reference sequence).

V usage is TRBV7-9 and J usage is TRBJ2-5; 9 bases agree with TRBD2. The V gene's germline CDR1 is SEHNR and CDR2 FQNEAQ (reference sequence). Unmatched junction bases numbered 9, after V lost 5 bases and J lost 5 bases. CDR3 length: 15 amino acids. The CDR3 is CASSAGTSSLETQYF. Here the CDR3 DNA reads TGTGCCAGCAGCGCCGGGACTAGCAGTTTGGAGACCCAGTACTTC. Based on the CDR3 plus reference TRBV7-9 and TRBJ2-5, the full variable domain is DTGVSQNPRHKITKRGQNVTFRCDPISEHNRLYWYRQTLGQGPEFLTYFQNEAQLEKSRLLSDRFSAERPKGSFSTLEIQRTEQGDSAMYLCASSAGTSSLETQYFGPGTRLLVL.

This clonotype occurred a few times. V usage is TRBV27 and J usage is TRBJ2-1, with 8 bases lining up with TRBD2. With V trimmed by 2 bases and J by 2 bases, 5 bases remained unmatched. CDR1 is MNHEY, CDR2 SMNVEV, per germline (reference sequence). This CDR3 contains 16 residues. The CDR3 protein is CASSLTGGLAYNEQFF. The CDR3 DNA reads TGTGCCAGCAGTTTAACGGGGGGGCTCGCCTACAATGAGCAGTTCTTC.

A word on this clonotype: A much larger clone sits a single nucleotide away, making a read error possible. The CDR3 DNA follows: TGTGCCAGCAGCAGAGAGGGGGGCGCTGAAGCTTTCTTT. This encodes CASSREGGAEAFF. The chain carries TRBV9 and TRBJ1-1, with TRBD1 as a possible D gene (6 bases). V was clipped by 4 bases and J by 6 bases, with 13 bases between them. The V gene's germline CDR1 is SGDLS and CDR2 YYNGEE. The CDR3 runs 13 residues.

This chain joins TRBV27 and TRBJ1-5, with unresolved D. The CDR3 is 17 amino acids. V lost 5 bases to trimming and J lost 1 base, with 18 bases between them. From germline, CDR1 is MNHEY and CDR2 SMNVEV (reference sequence). CDR3 region: CASSPPPAGRSNQPQHF. Written as DNA, the CDR3 is TGTGCCAGCAGTCCCCCCCCGGCCGGACGGAGCAATCAGCCCCAGCATTTT.

The V and J genes are TRBV4-3 and TRBJ1-5; no reliable D call. The germline CDR1 and CDR2 sequences are LGHNA and YSLEER. There are 14 residues in the CDR3. V was cut by 4 bases and J by 3 bases, with 10 bases left in between. The CDR3 loop is CASSREGINQPQHF. The CDR3 bases are TGCGCCAGCAGCCGAGAAGGGATCAATCAGCCCCAGCATTTT.

There are many counts of this clonotype. This sequence joins TRBV12-3 or TRBV12-4 and TRBJ1-2; D remains ambiguous. This CDR3 region has 12 residues. Trimming shortened V by 4 bases and J by 4 bases, and 7 bases separated the two germline ends. CDR3 sequence (DNA): TGTGCCAGCAGTTCCCGCCCCTATGGCTACACCTTC. As protein: CASSSRPYGYTF.

The CDR3 sequence: CAIRDRDAGAFF. The DNA of the CDR3 is TGTGCCATCAGGGATAGGGACGCTGGAGCTTTCTTT. This chain joins TRBV10-3 and TRBJ1-1; weak D call: TRBD1 (5 bases). With 6 bases removed from V and 10 bases from J, the gap between germline ends came to 15 bases. The CDR3 spans 12 residues. The germline V gene encodes CDR1 ENHRY and CDR2 SYGVKD.

This clonotype appeared many times. The chain employs TRBV4-1 and TRBJ1-1; D may be TRBD1 (5 bases). V was cut by 0 bases and J by 5 bases, with 13 bases left in between. The CDR3 runs 15 residues. Germline CDR1 MGHRA, CDR2 YSYEKL. In DNA form, the CDR3 reads TGCGCCAGCAGCCAAGAGGGGGAGCTGGCAACTGAAGCTTTCTTT. This codes for CASSQEGELATEAFF.

The chain recombines TRBV5-1 with TRBJ2-3; 8 bases map to TRBD1. V lost 0 bases to trimming and J lost 0 bases; unmatched junction nucleotides: 6. Germline CDR1 and CDR2: SGHRS and YFSETQ. This CDR3 has 17 amino acids. The CDR3 region has the DNA TGCGCCAGCAGCTTGGTGCAGGGGGCGACGAGCACAGATACGCAGTATTTT. This codes for CASSLVQGATSTDTQYF.

The rearrangement joins TRBV7-6 to TRBJ2-5, with 8 bases matching TRBD2. CDR1 and CDR2 (germline): SGHVS, FNYEAQ. The CDR3 has 15 amino acids. The junction had 5 bases not matched to a gene; V was cut back by 5 bases and J by 0 bases. CDR3 protein: CASSLSGKYQETQYF. As DNA, the CDR3 is TGTGCCAGCAGCCTTAGCGGGAAGTACCAAGAGACCCAGTACTTC.

This clonotype was detected a few times. CDR3 sequence (DNA): TGTGCCAGCAGTTTGACAGGGGATCCCACAGATACGCAGTATTTT. It translates to CASSLTGDPTDTQYF. The chain employs TRBV12-3 or TRBV12-4 and TRBJ2-3; 8 bases map to TRBD1. The CDR3 is made up of 15 amino acids. V lost 3 bases, J lost 2 bases, and 4 bases stayed unmatched.

This chain uses TRBV4-3 with TRBJ1-1, with 7 bases fitting TRBD1. The CDR3 runs 15 residues. Trimming cost V 1 base and J 8 bases; bases outside gene matches: 10. CDR1 LGHNA and CDR2 YSLEER come from the germline V gene. Here the CDR3 DNA reads TGCGCCAGCAGCCAAGGAAGGGGGCCTCCCTGGGAAGCTTTCTTT. It specifies CASSQGRGPPWEAFF.

This clonotype occurred a few times. The chain has TRBV4-3 and TRBJ1-1; 7 positions match TRBD1. The germline V gene has CDR1 LGHNA and CDR2 YSLEER. With V trimmed by 4 bases and J by 0 bases, 14 bases remained unmatched. The CDR3 loop spans 18 amino acids. The CDR3 region is CASSPLDLPGQLNTEAFF. CDR3 bases: TGCGCCAGCAGCCCCTTAGATTTGCCGGGACAGTTGAACACTGAAGCTTTCTTT.

This clonotype was seen only a few times. The chain has TRBV12-3 or TRBV12-4 and TRBJ2-2, with TRBD2 matching over 7 bases. V trimming: 7 bases; J trimming: 4 bases; junction bases outside the gene matches: 6. The CDR3 is 14 amino acids. The CDR3 DNA follows: TGTGCCAGCAACCCTGGGGGGGGCACCGGGGAGCTGTTTTTT. This sequence encodes CASNPGGGTGELFF.